This entry is about one TCR beta chain. A few counts support this clone. Its antigen target is currently unknown. No qualities accompany the bases; no much larger clone lies one base away. Libraries were constructed by the immunoSEQ multiplex PCR assay. A mixture of 60 forward primers for TCR Vbeta segments and 13 reverse primers for TCR Jbeta segments was used in the multiplex PCR. Amplification of the CDR3 region of rearranged TCR beta genes was performed with a multiplex PCR assay on genomic DNA. On the Illumina HiSeq System, the amplified TCR beta libraries were sequenced as 87-base-pair reads. On the study's bioinformatics: A later analysis tallied roughly 76 million unique TCR beta chains across the roughly 610 repertoires, and approximately 11 million of those chains were shared by two or more donors. To remove PCR and sequencing errors, raw reads were error-corrected and collapsed into unique sequences using a nearest-neighbor algorithm that merged closely related sequences. To assign V, D and J gene segments, CDR3 sequences were aligned to IMGT reference sequences. For a sequence to be retained, at least a six-nucleotide match to both a V gene segment and a J gene segment was required. Rearrangements were classified as productive when the CDR3 lacked stop codons and remained in frame with V and J, and all other rearrangements were classified as non-productive. Following IMGT convention, CDR3 was defined as the stretch from the second conserved V-encoded cysteine to the conserved J-encoded phenylalanine. The earlier analysis of some 580 of the donors excluded any sequence lacking an unambiguous match to a single V gene segment. In an earlier analysis of almost 600 of the donors, a V segment was called functional when productive rearrangements were above 56.7%, and segregating when the standard deviation between donors exceeded 5%. A statistical classification framework was developed to diagnose cytomegalovirus status using the catalog of TCR beta chain sequences. A later analysis assigned V and J genes by comparing TCR nucleotide sequences with IMGT/GENE-DB human TR gene sequences. In a later analysis, CDR3 sequences and most-parsimonious VDJ recombination scenarios were assigned using the TCRdist pipeline. A later analysis defined each TCR beta chain by its CDR3 amino acid sequence plus V-gene family, and excluded reads lacking a unique V-gene family. To address suspected cross-contamination and a sequencing artifact, a later analysis removed roughly 580 highly shared, low-generation-probability nucleotide sequences. In a later analysis, a clonal expansion index was calculated for each public chain from normalized within-repertoire ranks of inferred template counts. A later analysis computed generation probabilities with a VDJ recombination model fitted to out-of-frame rearrangements, and checked the results against IGoR. A later analysis scored TCR-TCR, TCR-HLA and TCR-CMV co-occurrence with hypergeometric tests, applying a repertoire-size bias correction to TCR pairs. A later analysis estimated false discovery rates by permuting HLA or CMV assignments 20 times. In a later analysis, co-occurring TCRs were grouped using DBSCAN, and TCRdist sequence similarity was added for clustering within HLA-allele-positive subsets. For co-occurrence clustering, repertoires with fewer than 30,000 or more than 120,000 public chains were excluded, along with five repertoires with anomalous nucleotide sharing. Not all clones reach the TCRdb copy of this immuneACCESS table, which keeps in-frame sequences only. Checked studies attribute under half of the gap to unresolved V genes and leave the rest unexplained. That table furnishes V, J and clone size, whereas the DNA furnished D and trimming. The sample table contains about 130,000 clones; only one count was recorded for over 70% of them. Clones ranked in the top ten supply 2% to 3% of the sample.

This specimen belongs to a study of cytomegalovirus exposure and HLA in healthy donors (dated by TCRdb to about 2017). As for the study more broadly: In an earlier analysis of under 600 of the donors, around 290 Gb of sequence data and 100 million or so unique TCR beta sequences from roughly 190 million T cells were reported. Approximately 300 gigabases of sequencing data and around 88 million unique TCR sequences made up an early release that covered about 640 HLA-typed donors. Of the approximately 400 genotyped donors, approximately 83% fell in the genetic ancestry cluster associated with self-reported Caucasian donors. The aim of the study was to test whether cataloging public T cell receptors could identify signatures of past pathogen exposure. The study used immunosequencing to profile the T cell repertoires of 670 or so subjects and linked those repertoires to cytomegalovirus serostatus. In addition to the first cohort of several hundred subjects, a separate validation cohort of 130 or so different subjects was used. To predict cytomegalovirus infection status, the study combined high-throughput TCR immunosequencing, statistical association of individual TCRs with disease status, and machine learning. In a later analysis, previously published TCR beta repertoires from about 640 donors were re-analyzed and high-resolution HLA genotyping was added so that TCR occurrence patterns could be studied. Rather than using new phenotypic data, the later analysis identified candidate immune exposures from TCR beta sequences and from how often those sequences occurred across donors. In an earlier analysis of several hundred of the donors, high-throughput TCR beta sequencing was used to judge whether each TCR beta V gene segment behaved as functional or pseudogenic. Donor age, sex, ethnicity and CMV serostatus were compiled alongside the repertoire data. A later genetic analysis took genome-wide SNP genotypes for about three fifths of the 666 donors and used that subset as a discovery cohort. Every discovery cohort repertoire had been produced on one sequencing platform. HLA typing included class I and class II loci at four-digit resolution. Typing coverage varied by locus: roughly 629-640 donors for A, B, C, DRB1 and DQB1; some 520 for DQA1; approximately 570 for DPA1; 450 to 480 for DPB1. About 5 DR-DQ haplotypes were handled as single units for association and clustering, since linkage in the cohort was strong. Across around 400 genotyped donors of the cohort, an average of about 250,000 unique TCR beta nucleotide sequences per donor were sequenced, and about a sixth of those sequences were non-productive.

Paper-wide results and their limitations: Several of the top co-occurrence clusters appeared to be linked to parvovirus B19, influenza, CMV and Epstein-Barr virus, according to a later analysis. Linkage disequilibrium might explain the correlated functional status among segregating V segments, but an unknown experimental factor could not be excluded. Because some donors lacked HLA typing at each locus, the association tests relied only on the typed subset. Some 16 rarely observed V segments, including chromosome 9 orphons, were excluded from the earlier analysis of just under 600 of the donors because counts were too low. At a false discovery rate of 0.05, a later analysis linked 16,951 TCR beta sequences to specific HLA alleles. Some IMGT-functional V segments, including TRBV6-2 and TRBV6-3, could not be told apart with the 87-base-pair reads, so those segments were excluded. Compared with equally common non-associated chains, HLA-associated TCR beta chains in a later analysis were more clonally expanded and had lower generation probabilities. According to the authors, the approach could potentially be generalized to other disease states and immunological phenotypes. Roughly uniform sequencing depth across donors was assumed in presence/absence analyses, although this assumption may not hold. An earlier analysis of roughly 570 of the donors showed that most TCR beta V segments appeared in productive rearrangements either about 90% or about 30% of the time, which broadly matched IMGT annotations. The sequencing pipeline was judged likely to have produced a cluster of highly shared sequence variants as a technical artifact. The only immune exposure information available for the cohort was CMV serostatus. When HLA alleles, especially DR and DQ, strongly co-occurred, TCR associations were difficult to assign to individual alleles. The cohort was sequenced for TCR beta chains only, and without alpha or paired-chain data the features that could be detected were limited. Cytomegalovirus status was reported to be diagnosed by the classifier with high specificity and sensitivity in both the original and validation cohorts. Most TCR sequences were observed very rarely across donors, whereas some public TCRs were present in many individuals. The study gave a list of under 200 TCR beta chains associated with cytomegalovirus. A further reported finding was that TCR beta sequences accurately predicted the HLA-A and HLA-B alleles for most subjects in the first cohort. In a later analysis, most CMV-associated TCR beta chains were found to appear HLA-restricted, with HLA associations seemingly driven largely by CMV exposure. In vitro tests confirmed that a few of the cytomegalovirus-associated TCR beta chains recognize cytomegalovirus antigens. A later analysis found that TCR association rates varied across HLA loci, with DRB1 alleles showing the most associated TCRs and HLA-C alleles the fewest. In a later genetic analysis, fewer N-insertions in productive TCRs were reported among donors in an Asian-associated ancestry cluster than the approximately 630-donor mean. A later genetic analysis associated a missense DCLRE1C variant with V-gene and J-gene trimming of TCR beta chains, and an independent cohort replicated the association.

The CDR3 contains 14 residues, cysteine and phenylalanine counted. Of all the DNA, just the CDR3 is kept, 42 bases in frame from base 1. After removal of 6 bases from V and 8 bases from J, the junction retains 9 bases not matched to a gene. The germline V gene specifies MNHEY as CDR1 and SVGAGI as CDR2. The cohort consisted of approximately 670 healthy bone marrow donors. Cohort members were all nominally healthy when sampled, although unrecorded immune exposures were likely present. The donor tested CMV seropositive, placing the donor among the approximately 310 seropositive members of the cohort. Every donor gave a peripheral blood sample, and the peripheral blood mononuclear cells from that sample were used for TCR beta sequencing. Genomic DNA was extracted from the blood cell samples with the Qiagen DNeasy Blood Extraction Kit.

The rearrangement combines TRBV6-5 with TRBJ1-4; 7 junctional bases match TRBD1. Input material: PBMCs. This receptor was obtained from a woman aged 55-70 years in good health and CMV-seropositive. The CDR3 loop reads CASRPGQRDEKLFF. In nucleotides, the sequence is TGTGCCAGCAGACCGGGACAGAGGGACGAAAAACTGTTTTTT.